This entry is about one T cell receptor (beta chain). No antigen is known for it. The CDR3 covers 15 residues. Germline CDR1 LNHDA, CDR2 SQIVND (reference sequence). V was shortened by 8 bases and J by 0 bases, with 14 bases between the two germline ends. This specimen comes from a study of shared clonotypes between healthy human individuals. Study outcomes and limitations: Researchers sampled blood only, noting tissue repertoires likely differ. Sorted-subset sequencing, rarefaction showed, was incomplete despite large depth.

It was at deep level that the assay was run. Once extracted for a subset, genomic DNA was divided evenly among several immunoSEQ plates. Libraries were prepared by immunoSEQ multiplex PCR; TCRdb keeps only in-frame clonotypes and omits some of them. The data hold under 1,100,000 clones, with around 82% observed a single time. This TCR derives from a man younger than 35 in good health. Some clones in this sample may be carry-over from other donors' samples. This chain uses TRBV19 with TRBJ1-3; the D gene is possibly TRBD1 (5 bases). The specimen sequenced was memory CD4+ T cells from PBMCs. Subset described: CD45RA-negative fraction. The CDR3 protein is CASGDRASSGNTIYF. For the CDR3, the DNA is TGTGCCAGTGGGGACCGCGCTAGCTCTGGAAACACCATATATTTT.